The 11 T cell receptor beta chains below were found in one sample sequenced in a study of blood T cell repertoires in COVID-19 (dated by TCRdb to about 2020). The library was built by means of the immunoSEQ multiplex PCR assay. What TCRdb holds here is the immuneACCESS table cut down to in-frame rearrangements. Part of the clones is not present; checked against another copy, under half of the missing clones reflect an unresolved V gene, and the others are unexplained. Recorded for this sample are around 220,000 clones; under 90% of them occurred a single time. Roughly 7.6% of the sample belongs to the ten largest clones. The material sequenced was peripheral blood. Source of these receptors: a woman older than 75 with COVID-19, enrolled during active disease.

V usage is TRBV18 and J usage is TRBJ2-2, with 9 bases identical to TRBD1. Trimming took 0 bases from V and 6 from J; bases not matched to a gene: 11. Germline V CDR1 and CDR2: KGHSH, LQKENI. The CDR3 covers 18 residues. For the CDR3, the DNA is TGTGCCAGCTCACCACCGGGACAGGGATCCGGTATTGCCGGGGAGCTGTTTTTT. Translation: CASSPPGQGSGIAGELFF. Drawing the rest from reference TRBV18 and TRBJ2-2, the complete variable domain is NAGVMQNPRHLVRRRGQEARLRCSPMKGHSHVYWYRQLPEEGLKFMVYLQKENIIDESGMPKERFSAEFPKEGPSILRIQQVVRGDSAAYFCASSPPGQGSGIAGELFFGEGSRLTVL.

The rearrangement uses TRBV6-4 and TRBJ2-2; maybe TRBD1 (6 bases). This CDR3 comprises 14 residues. Germline V gene lookup returns CDR1 MRHNA and CDR2 SNTAGT. Trimming left V 6 bases short and J 3 bases short, with 11 bases between. The DNA of the CDR3 is TGTGCCAGCAGAGAACAGGGTGACACCGGGGAGCTGTTTTTT. Its protein is CASREQGDTGELFF.

The V gene is TRBV5-1, the J gene TRBJ2-1, with 10 positions matching TRBD1. Per the germline V gene, CDR1 is SGHRS and CDR2 is YFSETQ. The V segment lost 6 bases and the J segment 2 bases; nucleotides outside the gene matches: 5. This CDR3 comprises 15 residues. This chain's CDR3 is CASKPGQGTYNEQFF. Here the CDR3 DNA reads TGCGCCAGCAAACCGGGACAGGGGACCTACAATGAGCAGTTCTTC.

The rearrangement joins TRBV11-2 to TRBJ1-5; D is perhaps TRBD1 (5 bases). The germline gives CDR1 SGHAT, CDR2 FQNNGV. Trimming removed 5 bases at V and 6 bases at J, with 17 bases between. The CDR3 totals 15 residues. The CDR3 loop is CASSPRSGFGQPQHF. In DNA form, the CDR3 reads TGTGCCAGCAGCCCCCGGTCAGGGTTTGGTCAGCCCCAGCATTTT.

This chain uses TRBV27 with TRBJ1-2, with 12 bases fitting TRBD1. The trim removed 5 bases at V and 8 bases at J, leaving 15 bases unmatched. CDR1 and CDR2 from the germline V gene are MNHEY and SMNVEV (reference sequence). The CDR3 has 17 amino acids. The CDR3 sequence: CASSISGTGGKTGGYTF. The CDR3 coding sequence is TGTGCCAGCAGTATCTCCGGGACAGGGGGCAAGACGGGGGGCTACACCTTC.

The V call is TRBV7-2, the J call TRBJ2-5; 8 bases map to TRBD2. J was trimmed by 4 bases and V by 5 bases; bases with no gene match: 6. The V gene's germline CDR1 is SGHTA and CDR2 FQGNSA. This CDR3 contains 14 residues. This CDR3 is CASSPDSGTETQYF. The CDR3 nucleotides are TGTGCCAGCAGCCCGGATAGCGGGACAGAGACCCAGTACTTC.

On this clone itself: Other DNA sequences in this sample translate to the same CDR3. The CDR3 nucleotides read TGTGCCAGCTCACGAGACTCATCCTACGAGCAGTACTTC. Its protein product is CASSRDSSYEQYF. This chain joins TRBV18 and TRBJ2-7; D ambiguous. V was cut by 4 bases and J by 1 base, with 8 bases left in between. The germline gives CDR1 KGHSH, CDR2 LQKENI. This CDR3 has 13 residues.

V is TRBV12-5 and J is TRBJ2-3, with TRBD2 identical over 14 bases. The V gene end was trimmed by 5 bases and the J gene end by 5 bases; junction bases not matched to a gene: 6. This CDR3 region has 16 residues. The germline gives CDR1 LGHNT, CDR2 FRNRAP. CDR3 amino acids: CASGQGLAGARDTQYF. For the CDR3, the DNA is TGTGCTAGTGGTCAGGGACTAGCGGGAGCAAGAGATACGCAGTATTTT.

This chain links TRBV6-5 with TRBJ2-1; tentatively, D is TRBD1 (6 bases). Trimming took 6 bases from V and 3 from J, leaving 9 bases between them. CDR3 length equals 13 residues. Germline loops: CDR1 MNHEY, CDR2 SVGAGI. CDR3 sequence reads: CASSPDSYNEQFF. DNA of the CDR3: TGTGCCAGCAGCCCGGACAGCTACAATGAGCAGTTCTTC.

The CDR3 is CASSSPAGGPGNTIYF. Written as DNA, the CDR3 is TGTGCCAGCAGCTCCCCTGCGGGGGGCCCAGGAAACACCATATATTTT. The chain links TRBV13 to TRBJ1-3; D may be TRBD1 (6 bases). The CDR3 totals 16 residues. Germline lookup yields CDR1 PRHDT and CDR2 FYEKMQ (reference sequence). V shed 4 bases and J shed 4 bases, with 17 bases lying between them.

This clone has just one count. The CDR3, as DNA: TGCGCCAGCAGCTTTTCGACAGGGCTGCTAGGGAATGAGCAGTTCTTC. This encodes CASSFSTGLLGNEQFF. The rearrangement links TRBV5-1 to TRBJ2-1, with 7 nucleotides matching TRBD1. The germline gives CDR1 SGHRS, CDR2 YFSETQ. The CDR3 runs to 16 residues. Trimming took 2 bases from V and 7 from J; bases not matched to a gene: 12.